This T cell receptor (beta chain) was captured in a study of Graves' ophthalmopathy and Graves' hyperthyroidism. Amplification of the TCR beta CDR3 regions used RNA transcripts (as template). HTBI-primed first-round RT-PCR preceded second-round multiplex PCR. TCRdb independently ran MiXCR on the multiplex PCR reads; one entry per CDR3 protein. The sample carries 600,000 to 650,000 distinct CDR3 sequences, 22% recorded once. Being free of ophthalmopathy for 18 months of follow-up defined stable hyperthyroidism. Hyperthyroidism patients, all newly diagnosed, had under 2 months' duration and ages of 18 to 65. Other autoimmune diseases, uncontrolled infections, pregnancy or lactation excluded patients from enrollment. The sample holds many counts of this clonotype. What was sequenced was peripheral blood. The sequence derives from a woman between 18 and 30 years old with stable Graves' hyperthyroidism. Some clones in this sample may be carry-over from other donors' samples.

Written as DNA, the CDR3 is TGTGCCAGCAGCCACCTCCGGGACAGGGGCCAATCAACCTACGAGCAGTACTTC. Translation: CASSHLRDRGQSTYEQYF. The V gene is TRBV7-9, the J gene TRBJ2-7; 10 bases line up with TRBD1. With V trimmed by 5 bases and J by 2 bases, 15 bases remained unmatched. This CDR3 contains 18 residues. Germline CDR1 reads SEHNR; CDR2 reads FQNEAQ (reference sequence).